Following are 10 T cell receptor beta chains from one sample sequenced in a study of identical twins. One entry per CDR3 protein, called by TCRdb with MiXCR from the 5' RACE reads. The sample lists approximately 530,000 distinct CDR3 sequences; approximately 20% were seen once. These data also featured in a second study, about yellow fever vaccine responses in identical twins.

Sequencing was carried out using CD4+ T cells sorted from blood. These receptors came from a woman aged 18-29 years in good health.

The chain joins TRBV28 to TRBJ2-5; D is unclear. The V and J ends lost 3 bases and 6 bases respectively, with 11 bases between them. Germline V gene data show CDR1 as MDHEN and CDR2 as SYDVKM. The CDR3 totals 13 residues. CDR3: CASSFRAEKTQYF. Here the CDR3 DNA reads TGTGCCAGCAGTTTCCGGGCCGAGAAGACCCAGTACTTC.

J is TRBJ2-1 and V is TRBV11-2; 11 nucleotides align to TRBD2. Per germline, CDR1 SGHAT and CDR2 FQNNGV. V trimming: 5 bases; J trimming: 2 bases; junction bases outside the gene matches: 5. The CDR3 runs 16 residues. The CDR3 loop reads CASSKGLAEAYNEQFF. In nucleotides, the CDR3 is TGTGCCAGCAGCAAGGGACTAGCGGAGGCCTACAATGAGCAGTTCTTC.

This clonotype was seen only a few times. J is TRBJ2-6 and V is TRBV11-2; the D call may be TRBD1 or TRBD2 (6 bases each). The CDR3 is made up of 17 amino acids. Per the germline V gene, CDR1 is SGHAT and CDR2 is FQNNGV. V shed 5 bases and J shed 0 bases, with 14 bases lying between them. The CDR3, as DNA: TGTGCCAGCAGCACGAGGGGGGAAAGCTCTGGGGCCAACGTCCTGACTTTC. Its protein is CASSTRGESSGANVLTF.

CDR3 sequence reads: CASSARAGRANNEQFF. CDR3 DNA sequence: TGTGCCAGCAGTGCCCGCGCCGGGAGGGCCAACAATGAGCAGTTCTTC. The chain joins TRBV6-1 to TRBJ2-1; the match to TRBD2 covers 8 bases. The V segment lost 4 bases and the J segment 5 bases; nucleotides outside the gene matches: 10. The germline V gene has CDR1 MNHNS and CDR2 SASEGT. This CDR3 spans 16 amino acids.

The genes are TRBV10-3 and TRBJ2-2; D is ambiguous. Germline V gene sequence: CDR1 ENHRY, CDR2 SYGVKD. Trimming took off 10 bases at V and 4 bases at J, with 10 bases between the two ends. The CDR3 is 12 residues long. The CDR3 reads CATTPVTGELFF. The CDR3 DNA reads TGTGCCACCACGCCGGTCACCGGGGAGCTGTTTTTT.

This clonotype was recorded a few times. The chain employs TRBV12-3 or TRBV12-4 and TRBJ2-3; TRBD1 agrees at 7 bases. The V gene end was trimmed by 6 bases and the J gene end by 4 bases; junction bases not matched to a gene: 7. The CDR3 has 14 residues. For the CDR3, the DNA is TGTGCCAGCAGAAACAGGGGAGCATCAGATACGCAGTATTTT. Translating gives CASRNRGASDTQYF.

In its sample, this clonotype was seen a few times. The chain links TRBV7-9 to TRBJ2-7; D perhaps matches TRBD2 (5 bases). This CDR3 has 15 amino acids. V dropped 8 bases and J dropped 6 bases, with 23 bases sitting between them. CDR1 is SEHNR, CDR2 FQNEAQ, per germline (reference sequence). CDR3 DNA: TGTGCCAGCTCCCCCATAGGGAGCCAAGACGGCGAGCAGTACTTC. Translated, it gives CASSPIGSQDGEQYF.

The chain has TRBV11-2 and TRBJ2-6; 9 nucleotides agree with TRBD2. Per germline, CDR1 SGHAT and CDR2 FQNNGV. J lost 0 bases, V lost 4 bases, and 7 bases had no gene match. There are 18 residues in the CDR3. The CDR3 DNA is TGTGCCAGCAGCTCCAGGACTAGCGCCAACTCTGGGGCCAACGTCCTGACTTTC. Translating it yields CASSSRTSANSGANVLTF.

This clonotype was seen a few times. The chain joins TRBV5-1 to TRBJ2-5, with 12 bases aligning to TRBD2. V trimming: 3 bases; J trimming: 5 bases; junction bases outside the gene matches: 8. The germline V gene has CDR1 SGHRS and CDR2 YFSETQ. The CDR3 extends over 16 amino acids. Here the CDR3 DNA reads TGCGCCAGCAGCTATGGACTAGCGGGAAAGGGGGAGACCCAGTACTTC. Translation: CASSYGLAGKGETQYF.

Only a few counts were recorded for this clonotype. This chain uses TRBV5-1 with TRBJ2-1; 11 bases are a match to TRBD2. The CDR3 has 16 amino acids. The germline V gene has CDR1 SGHRS and CDR2 YFSETQ. V shed 3 bases and J 5 bases; nucleotides not matched to a gene: 7. Here the CDR3 reads CASSSLGLAENNEQFF. As DNA, the CDR3 is TGCGCCAGCAGCTCCCTGGGACTAGCGGAGAACAATGAGCAGTTCTTC.